This T cell receptor beta chain is drawn from a study of blood T cell repertoires in COVID-19. Study-level background: Italy, Spain and the United States were the sources of the convalescent and acute COVID-19 samples. T cells, B-cell-depleted T cells, or PBMCs supplied cDNA or gDNA.

Measured with immunoSEQ multiplex PCR; TCRdb has only the in-frame clones, and not every one. The sample records approximately 260,000 clones, roughly nine tenths being singletons. Sequenced: peripheral blood. The receptor comes from a man aged 50 to 60 with acute or convalescent COVID-19.

The CDR3 DNA sequence: TGTGCCGAAGGACGGGAAAGCTCTGGGGCCAACGTCCTGACTTTC. As protein: CAEGRESSGANVLTF. The chain has TRBV11-2 and TRBJ2-6, with a tentative D call TRBD2 (5 bases). The V end was cut by 11 bases, the J end by 0 bases, with 14 bases between. The CDR3 spans 15 residues. The V gene's germline CDR1 is SGHAT and CDR2 FQNNGV.